What follows are 8 T cell receptor beta chains derived from one specimen sequenced in a study of neurological immune-mediated disorders. One entry per CDR3 protein results from TCRdb running MiXCR on the 5' RACE reads. The sample has about 62,000 distinct CDR3 sequences; under 5% are singletons. Input material: PBMCs. Receptor source: a woman aged 50 to 65 with multiple sclerosis.

This clonotype was found many times. The DNA for the CDR3 is TGCGCCAGCAGCCAAAGTGACCTAAGCAATCAGCCCCAGCATTTT. Protein product: CASSQSDLSNQPQHF. The chain links TRBV4-3 to TRBJ1-5; D call uncertain. Germline values: CDR1 LGHNA, CDR2 YSLEER. V shed 2 bases and J shed 1 base, with 9 bases lying between them. The CDR3 contains 15 residues.

This clonotype was detected many times. The chain couples TRBV4-3 to TRBJ2-1; tentative D call: TRBD2 (6 bases). The CDR3 covers 15 residues. V was clipped by 4 bases and J by 2 bases, with 12 bases between them. CDR1 is LGHNA, CDR2 YSLEER, per germline. The CDR3 region is CASSRGVGPYNEQFF. The CDR3 DNA follows: TGCGCCAGCAGCCGGGGGGTTGGGCCCTACAATGAGCAGTTCTTC.

This clonotype was recorded at least ten times. The chain combines TRBV12-3 or TRBV12-4 with TRBJ2-7, with TRBD2 matching 10 bases. The junction had 11 bases not matched to a gene; V was cut back by 5 bases and J by 7 bases. The CDR3 is 15 residues long. CDR3 nucleotide sequence: TGTGCCAGCAGTCGGGCTAGCGGGGGAGTTGGGGAGCAGTACTTC. This encodes CASSRASGGVGEQYF.

On this clonotype: One end of the junction fails to match germline, which may point to a read error. The V and J genes are TRBV5-5 and TRBJ1-3, with D possibly matching TRBD1 (6 bases). The CDR3 spans 17 residues. Germline assignment: CDR1 SGHKS and CDR2 YYEKEE (reference sequence). CDR3: CASSLYAGAFSGKTIYF. In nucleotides, the CDR3 is TGTGCCAGCAGCTTGTATGCAGGGGCCTTCTCTGGAAAAACCATATATTTT. Together with reference TRBV5-5 and TRBJ1-3, the CDR3 gives the full variable domain: DAGVTQSPTHLIKTRGQQVTLRCSPISGHKSVSWYQQVLGQGPQFIFQYYEKEERGRGNFPDRFSARQFPNYSSELNVNALLLGDSALYLCASSLYAGAFSGKTIYFGEGSWLTVV.

CDR3 residues: CASSQLWEQYF. The DNA for the CDR3 is TGTGCCAGCAGTCAATTATGGGAGCAGTACTTC. The V call is TRBV6-2 or TRBV6-3, the J call TRBJ2-7, with no clear D. Trimming cost V 5 bases and J 7 bases, with 9 bases left between them. CDR1 MNHEY and CDR2 SVGEGT come from the germline V gene. The CDR3 covers 11 residues.

This clonotype was seen at least ten times. V and J are TRBV9 and TRBJ1-1; no clear D. The CDR3 length is 16 residues. The germline V and J ends were trimmed by 4 bases and 2 bases, with 18 bases remaining between them. Germline V gene sequence: CDR1 SGDLS, CDR2 YYNGEE. The CDR3 bases are TGTGCCAGCAGCTCCCCAAATCTACCGGGCAACACTGAAGCTTTCTTT. Translated: CASSSPNLPGNTEAFF.

Many counts were recorded for this clonotype. The V call is TRBV6-6, the J call TRBJ2-1, with D unresolved. Trimming took off 5 bases at V and 9 bases at J, with 8 bases between the two ends. Germline CDR1 reads MNHNY; CDR2 reads SVGAGI (reference sequence). CDR3 size: 11 residues. CDR3 sequence: CASSAYGEQFF. The DNA of the CDR3 is TGTGCCAGCAGTGCTTACGGTGAGCAGTTCTTC.

The table lists this clonotype with a few counts. This chain joins TRBV20-1 and TRBJ2-1; the D is unclear. V gave up 3 bases and J gave up 0 bases, with 12 bases separating them. The germline CDR1 and CDR2 sequences are DFQATT and SNEGSKA (reference sequence). The CDR3 runs to 15 residues. CDR3 coding DNA: TGCAGTGCTAGTTTGGGGTCCAGCTCCTACAATGAGCAGTTCTTC. This sequence encodes CSASLGSSSYNEQFF.